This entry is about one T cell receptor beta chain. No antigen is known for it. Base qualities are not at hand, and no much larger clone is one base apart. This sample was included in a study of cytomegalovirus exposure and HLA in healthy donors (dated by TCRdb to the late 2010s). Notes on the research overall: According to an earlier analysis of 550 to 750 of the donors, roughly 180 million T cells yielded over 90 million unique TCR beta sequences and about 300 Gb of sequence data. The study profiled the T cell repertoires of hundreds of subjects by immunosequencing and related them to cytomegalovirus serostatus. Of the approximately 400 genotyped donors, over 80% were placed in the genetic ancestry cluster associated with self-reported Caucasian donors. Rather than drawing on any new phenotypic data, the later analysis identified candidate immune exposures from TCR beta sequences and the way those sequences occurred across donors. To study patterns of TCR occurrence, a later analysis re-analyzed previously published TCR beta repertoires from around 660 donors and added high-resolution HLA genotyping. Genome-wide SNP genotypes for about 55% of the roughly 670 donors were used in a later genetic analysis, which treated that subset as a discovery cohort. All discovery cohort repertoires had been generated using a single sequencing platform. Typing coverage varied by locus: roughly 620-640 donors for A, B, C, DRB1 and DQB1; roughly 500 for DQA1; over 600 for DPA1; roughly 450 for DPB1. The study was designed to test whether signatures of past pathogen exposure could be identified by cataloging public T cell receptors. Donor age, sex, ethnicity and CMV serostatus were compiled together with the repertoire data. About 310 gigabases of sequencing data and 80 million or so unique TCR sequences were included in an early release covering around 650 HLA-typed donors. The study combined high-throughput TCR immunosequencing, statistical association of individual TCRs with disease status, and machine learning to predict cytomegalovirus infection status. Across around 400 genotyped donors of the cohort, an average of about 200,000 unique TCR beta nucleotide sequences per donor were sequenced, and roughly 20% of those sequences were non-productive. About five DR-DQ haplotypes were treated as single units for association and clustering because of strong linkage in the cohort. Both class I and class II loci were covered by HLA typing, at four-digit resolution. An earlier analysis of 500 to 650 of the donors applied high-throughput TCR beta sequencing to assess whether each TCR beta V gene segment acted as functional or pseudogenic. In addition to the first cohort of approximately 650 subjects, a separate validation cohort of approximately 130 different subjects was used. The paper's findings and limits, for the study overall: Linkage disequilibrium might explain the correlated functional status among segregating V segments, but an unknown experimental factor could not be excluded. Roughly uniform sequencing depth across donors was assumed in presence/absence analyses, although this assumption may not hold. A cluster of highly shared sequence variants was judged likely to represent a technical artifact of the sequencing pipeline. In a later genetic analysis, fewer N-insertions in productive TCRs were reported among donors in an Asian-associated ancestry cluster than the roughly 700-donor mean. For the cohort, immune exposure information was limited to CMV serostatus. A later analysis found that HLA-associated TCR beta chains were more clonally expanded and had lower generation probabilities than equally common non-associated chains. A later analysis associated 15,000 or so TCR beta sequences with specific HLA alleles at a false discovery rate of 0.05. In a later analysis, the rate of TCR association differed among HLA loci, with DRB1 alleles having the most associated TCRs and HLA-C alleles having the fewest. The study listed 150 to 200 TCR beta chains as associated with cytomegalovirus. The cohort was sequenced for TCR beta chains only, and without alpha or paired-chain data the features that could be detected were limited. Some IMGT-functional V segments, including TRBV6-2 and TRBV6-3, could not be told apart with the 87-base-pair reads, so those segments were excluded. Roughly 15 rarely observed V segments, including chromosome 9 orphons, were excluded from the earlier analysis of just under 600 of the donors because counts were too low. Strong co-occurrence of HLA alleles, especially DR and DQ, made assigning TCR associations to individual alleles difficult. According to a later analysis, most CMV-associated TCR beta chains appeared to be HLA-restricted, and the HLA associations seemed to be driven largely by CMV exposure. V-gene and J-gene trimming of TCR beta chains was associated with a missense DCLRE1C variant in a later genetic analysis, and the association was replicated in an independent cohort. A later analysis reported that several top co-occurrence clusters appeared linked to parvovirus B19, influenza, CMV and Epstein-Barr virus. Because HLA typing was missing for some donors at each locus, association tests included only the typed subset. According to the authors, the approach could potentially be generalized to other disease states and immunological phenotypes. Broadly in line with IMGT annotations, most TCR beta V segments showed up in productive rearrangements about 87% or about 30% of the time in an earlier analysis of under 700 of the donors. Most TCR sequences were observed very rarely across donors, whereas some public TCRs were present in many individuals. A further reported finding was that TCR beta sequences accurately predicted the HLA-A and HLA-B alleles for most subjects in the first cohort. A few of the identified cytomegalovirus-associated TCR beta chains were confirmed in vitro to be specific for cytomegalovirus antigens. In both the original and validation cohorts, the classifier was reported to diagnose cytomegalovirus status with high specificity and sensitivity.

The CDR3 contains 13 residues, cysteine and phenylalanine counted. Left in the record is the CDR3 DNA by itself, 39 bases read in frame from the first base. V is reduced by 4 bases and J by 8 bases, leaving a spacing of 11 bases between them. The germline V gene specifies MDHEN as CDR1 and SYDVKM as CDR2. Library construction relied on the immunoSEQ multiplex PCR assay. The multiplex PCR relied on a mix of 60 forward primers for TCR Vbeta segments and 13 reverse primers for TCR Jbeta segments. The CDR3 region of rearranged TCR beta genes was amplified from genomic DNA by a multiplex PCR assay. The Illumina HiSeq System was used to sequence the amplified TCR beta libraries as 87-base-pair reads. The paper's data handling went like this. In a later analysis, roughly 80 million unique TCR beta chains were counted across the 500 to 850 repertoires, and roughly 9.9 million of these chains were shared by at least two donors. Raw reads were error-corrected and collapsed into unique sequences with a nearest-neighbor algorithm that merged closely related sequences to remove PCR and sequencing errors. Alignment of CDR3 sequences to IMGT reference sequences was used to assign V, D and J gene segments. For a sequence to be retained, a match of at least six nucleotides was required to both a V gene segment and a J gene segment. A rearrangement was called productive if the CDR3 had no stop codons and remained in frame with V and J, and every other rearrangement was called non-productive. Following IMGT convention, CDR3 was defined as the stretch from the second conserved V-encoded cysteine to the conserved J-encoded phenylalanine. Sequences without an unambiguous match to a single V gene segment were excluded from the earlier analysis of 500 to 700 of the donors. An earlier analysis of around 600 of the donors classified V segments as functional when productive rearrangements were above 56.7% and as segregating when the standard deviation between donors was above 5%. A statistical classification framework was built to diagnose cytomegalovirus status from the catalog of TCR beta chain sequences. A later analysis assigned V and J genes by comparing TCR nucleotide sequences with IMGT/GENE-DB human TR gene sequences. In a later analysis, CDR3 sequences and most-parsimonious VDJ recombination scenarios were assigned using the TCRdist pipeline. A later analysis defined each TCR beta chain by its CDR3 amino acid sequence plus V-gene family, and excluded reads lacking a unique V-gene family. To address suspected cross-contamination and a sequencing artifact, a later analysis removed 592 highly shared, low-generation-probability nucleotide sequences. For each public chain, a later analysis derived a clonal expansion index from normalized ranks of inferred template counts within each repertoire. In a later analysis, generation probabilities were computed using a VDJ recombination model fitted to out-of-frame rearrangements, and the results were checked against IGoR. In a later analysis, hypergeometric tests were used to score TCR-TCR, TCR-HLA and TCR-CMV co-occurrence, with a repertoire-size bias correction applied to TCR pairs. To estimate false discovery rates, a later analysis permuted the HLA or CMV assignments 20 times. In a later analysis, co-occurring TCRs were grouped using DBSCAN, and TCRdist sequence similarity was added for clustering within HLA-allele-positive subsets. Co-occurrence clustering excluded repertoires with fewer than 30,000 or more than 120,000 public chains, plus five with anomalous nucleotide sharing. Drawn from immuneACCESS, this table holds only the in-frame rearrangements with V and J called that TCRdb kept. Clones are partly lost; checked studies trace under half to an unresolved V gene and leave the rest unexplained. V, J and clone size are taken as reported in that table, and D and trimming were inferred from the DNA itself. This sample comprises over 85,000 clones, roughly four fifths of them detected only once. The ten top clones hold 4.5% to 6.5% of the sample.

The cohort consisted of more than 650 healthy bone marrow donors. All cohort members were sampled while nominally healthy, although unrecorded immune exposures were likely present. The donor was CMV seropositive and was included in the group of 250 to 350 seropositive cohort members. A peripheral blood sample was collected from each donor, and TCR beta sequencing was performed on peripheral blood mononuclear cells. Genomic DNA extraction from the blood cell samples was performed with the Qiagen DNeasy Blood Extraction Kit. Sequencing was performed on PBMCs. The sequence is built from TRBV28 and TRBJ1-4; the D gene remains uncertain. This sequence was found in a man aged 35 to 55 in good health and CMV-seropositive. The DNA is TGTGCCAGCAGTTCAGGTTGGGAGGAAAAACTGTTTTTT. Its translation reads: CASSSGWEEKLFF.